These T cell receptor beta chains were read from a single sample in a study of T cells in localized non-small cell lung cancer. Produced via immunoSEQ multiplex PCR; TCRdb's table is partial and in-frame only. The sample shows tens of thousands of clones, approximately 80% of them seen only once. Specimen: PBMCs, collected before any cancer treatment. Every receptor here comes from a man between 40 and 70 years old with stage II lung adenocarcinoma. The CDR3 runs from the conserved cysteine through the conserved F or W.

v_call,j_call,cdr3_aa
TRBV9,TRBJ2-1,CASSVGNGRGDEQFF
TRBV9,TRBJ2-1,CASSAGTGSNEQFF
TRBV27,TRBJ2-1,CASSLAGGYNEQFF
TRBV27,TRBJ1-2,CASSQTGGYYGYTF
TRBV6-1,TRBJ2-2,CASSDRQGGEGGLFF
TRBV7-2,TRBJ1-5,CASSSDLGYQPQHF
TRBV15,TRBJ2-5,CATSRGGAEPYQETQYF
TRBV7-3,TRBJ2-1,CASSLGLQRNEQFF
TRBV4-2,TRBJ1-4,CASSQERKKEGIEKLFF
TRBV9,TRBJ1-2,CASSALGGSGYTF
TRBV19,TRBJ2-2,CASIVRDRGTGELFF
TRBV9,TRBJ1-1,CASSVGVTGGANTEAFF
TRBV25-1,TRBJ2-5,CASSAPGEGETQYF
TRBV29-1,TRBJ1-2,CSVEISGQGYGYTF
TRBV18,TRBJ2-5,CASSQNSEETQYF
TRBV30,TRBJ2-2,CAWSGVTGELFF
TRBV29-1,TRBJ1-2,CSVDLGQGYGYTF
TRBV29-1,TRBJ2-7,CSVRGRTTYEQYF
TRBV15,TRBJ2-7,CATSRESGGSYEQYF
TRBV30,TRBJ1-6,CAWSGGRRNSPLHF
TRBV19,TRBJ2-5,CASSIDPREGYQETQYF
TRBV19,TRBJ2-2,CASSLAGAPGELFF
TRBV28,TRBJ1-4,CASSSTGATNEKLFF
TRBV19,TRBJ2-7,CASSIAAASPSYEQYF
TRBV13,TRBJ2-1,CASRTSSRGGYNEQFF
TRBV2,TRBJ2-5,CASKEQREGSETQYF
TRBV9,TRBJ2-2,CASAGRGSSGELFF
TRBV5-1,TRBJ2-5,CASSSGTGGYQETQYF
TRBV6-5,TRBJ2-7,CASSYSRTAYYEQYF
TRBV29-1,TRBJ1-2,CSVPGGAGYTF
TRBV14,TRBJ2-7,CASSWGQGYEQYF
TRBV5-4,TRBJ2-6,CASSLGGKVGANVLTF
TRBV18,TRBJ2-1,CASSPQSAGGYNEQFF
TRBV9,TRBJ2-2,CASSVGIPGLAGGYTGELFF
TRBV6-5,TRBJ1-1,CASSPGTGAKTEAFF
TRBV6-5,TRBJ2-1,CASSQGIANEQFF
TRBV7-2,TRBJ1-6,CASSRTARGINSPLHF
TRBV19,TRBJ1-5,CASRTGTAYQPQHF
TRBV19,TRBJ1-1,CASSKLVGTEAFF
TRBV5-4,TRBJ1-1,CASSPPRTGNTEAFF
TRBV7-3,TRBJ1-3,CASSLTGSSGNTIYF
TRBV7-2,TRBJ1-1,CASSLSLGVAFF
TRBV30,TRBJ1-2,CAWSTGGHGYTF
TRBV14,TRBJ2-3,CASSQSLALGGFSAQYF
TRBV9,TRBJ1-2,CASSVGGGGYTF
TRBV5-6,TRBJ2-7,CASSLLGGVGEQYF
TRBV15,TRBJ1-1,CATSRDLVTRTEAFF
TRBV27,TRBJ2-7,CASSSSEAGEPYEQYF
TRBV2,TRBJ2-7,CASSVGGRAGEQYF
TRBV19,TRBJ1-1,CASSRDRVTEAFF
TRBV11-2,TRBJ2-7,CASSRLAGGYEQYF
TRBV5-1,TRBJ1-1,CASSLVRGGTEAFF
TRBV7-9,TRBJ2-7,CASSPGTAISYEQYF
TRBV4-1,TRBJ2-4,CASSQVVLAGGKNIQYF
TRBV6-5,TRBJ2-3,CASSYASGTVADTQYF
TRBV6-5,TRBJ2-7,CASSYSKDRMTYEQYF
TRBV7-2,TRBJ2-7,CASSFGRVAYEQYF